These 14 T cell receptor beta chains originate from one sample sequenced in a study of cytomegalovirus exposure and HLA in healthy donors. Using immunoSEQ multiplex PCR, the repertoire was profiled, and TCRdb retains in-frame clones only, with some absent. The data contain more than 250,000 clones, 86% of them singletons. Sequenced input: PBMCs. The source of these receptors is a woman aged 18-35 years in good health and CMV-seronegative.

There are a few counts of this clone. The chain links TRBV9 to TRBJ2-7; D is unresolved. Trimming stripped 0 bases from V and 3 bases from J, with 10 bases between. The CDR3 loop spans 14 amino acids. The germline V gene has CDR1 SGDLS and CDR2 YYNGEE. DNA for the CDR3: TGTGCCAGCAGCGTAGATGATACCTACTACGAGCAGTACTTC. It codes for CASSVDDTYYEQYF.

This sequence joins TRBV7-3 and TRBJ2-7; weak D call: TRBD2 (5 bases). The CDR3 is 13 residues long. CDR1 and CDR2 (germline): SGHTA, FQGTGA. V was clipped by 5 bases and J by 2 bases, with 10 bases between them. CDR3 nucleotides: TGTGCCAGCAGCCGAACAGCGGCCTACGAGCAGTACTTC. Amino acid sequence: CASSRTAAYEQYF.

Here the CDR3 DNA reads TGTGCCAGCAGCCCCGCAGGGGGATCCTACGAGCAGTACTTC. Its protein product is CASSPAGGSYEQYF. The V call is TRBV6-4, the J call TRBJ2-7; 7 nucleotides align to TRBD1. The CDR3 is 14 amino acids. In germline, CDR1 is MRHNA, CDR2 SNTAGT. J gave up 1 base and V 6 bases, and 6 bases lay outside the gene matches.

This rearrangement joins TRBV28 to TRBJ2-1, with D perhaps TRBD1 (5 bases). Trimming removed 3 bases from V and 15 bases from J, with 18 bases in between. Germline V gene data show CDR1 as MDHEN and CDR2 as SYDVKM. The CDR3 is made up of 13 amino acids. The CDR3 is CASSFSQALGWFF. CDR3 bases: TGTGCCAGCAGTTTCTCACAGGCCCTGGGTTGGTTCTTC.

The chain has TRBV27 and TRBJ1-5; D remains ambiguous. Germline V gives CDR1 MNHEY, CDR2 SMNVEV (reference sequence). Trimming shortened V by 2 bases and J by 0 bases, and 14 bases separated the two germline ends. The CDR3 has 17 amino acids. Written as DNA, the CDR3 is TGTGCCAGCAGTTTACGTGCAGGCGCGTATAGCAATCAGCCCCAGCATTTT. The encoded protein is CASSLRAGAYSNQPQHF.

The genes are TRBV7-9 and TRBJ2-3; D not certain. The germline V gene encodes CDR1 SEHNR and CDR2 FQNEAQ (reference sequence). V was clipped by 0 bases and J by 0 bases, with 10 bases between them. The CDR3 covers 16 residues. The CDR3 nucleotides are TGTGCCAGCAGCTTAGCGGTCGACACTAGCACAGATACGCAGTATTTT. Its translation: CASSLAVDTSTDTQYF.

The chain uses TRBV6-1 and TRBJ1-4; tentative D call: TRBD1 (6 bases). This CDR3 comprises 14 residues. Germline assignment: CDR1 MNHNS and CDR2 SASEGT. Between the trimmed V and J ends, which lost 6 bases and 8 bases, there was a span of 16 bases. Here the CDR3 reads CASSPRGAEEKLFF. As DNA, the CDR3 is TGTGCCAGCAGCCCCCGGGGGGCGGAGGAAAAACTGTTTTTT.

V is TRBV6-4 and J is TRBJ2-1, with 10 bases that match TRBD2. This CDR3 has 13 residues. The J segment lost 13 bases and the V segment lost 2 bases, leaving 5 bases of the junction unmatched. Per germline, CDR1 MRHNA and CDR2 SNTAGT. CDR3 amino acids: CASSDSGRVIQFF. Written as DNA, the CDR3 is TGTGCCAGCAGTGACAGCGGGAGGGTGATACAGTTCTTC.

This CDR3 is CASSKGEGPQETQYF. In DNA form, the CDR3 reads TGTGCCAGCAGCAAAGGGGAGGGGCCTCAAGAGACCCAGTACTTC. The chain recombines TRBV21-1 with TRBJ2-5; the tabulated D call, TRBD2, remains unverified against the DNA. TRBV21-1 is marked as a pseudogene. This CDR3 region has 15 residues.

The CDR3 sequence is CASSPFWREVKETQYF. The CDR3 DNA follows: TGTGCCAGCAGTCCCTTTTGGCGGGAGGTAAAAGAGACCCAGTACTTC. The chain couples TRBV27 to TRBJ2-5; TRBD2 matches 8 bases. The V and J ends lost 5 bases and 3 bases, in that order; junction bases with no gene match: 11. CDR1 is MNHEY, CDR2 SMNVEV, per germline (reference sequence). There are 16 residues in the CDR3.

There are a few counts of this clone. The chain couples TRBV10-3 to TRBJ1-2, with D possibly being TRBD1 (5 bases). Germline-derived CDR1 and CDR2 are ENHRY and SYGVKD. The length of the CDR3 is 13 residues. V shed 2 bases and J shed 4 bases, with 8 bases lying between them. CDR3 in DNA: TGTGCCATCAGTGAGCGGGGGACCTATGGCTACACCTTC. Translation: CAISERGTYGYTF.

The J gene is TRBJ2-7, the V gene TRBV11-3; 13 positions match TRBD2. The CDR3 loop spans 16 amino acids. CDR1 is SGHNT and CDR2 is YENEEA in the germline V gene. The V segment lost 5 bases and the J segment 3 bases; nucleotides outside the gene matches: 7. The CDR3 reads CASSPGTSGVNYEQYF. The CDR3 DNA is TGTGCCAGCAGCCCGGGGACTAGCGGGGTCAACTACGAGCAGTACTTC.

The chain combines TRBV5-4 with TRBJ2-1; 10 bases are a match to TRBD1. The CDR3 has 13 residues. Germline-derived CDR1 and CDR2 are SGHNT and YYREEE (reference sequence). J lost 10 bases, V lost 2 bases, and 3 bases had no gene match. The CDR3 region is CASSFGQGVEQFF. DNA of the CDR3: TGTGCCAGCAGCTTTGGACAGGGGGTAGAGCAGTTCTTC.

The V gene is TRBV7-2, the J gene TRBJ2-1, with 7 bases identical to TRBD2. Germline V gene lookup returns CDR1 SGHTA and CDR2 FQGNSA. V shed 5 bases, J shed 0 bases, and the junction held 7 bases outside the gene matches. This CDR3 spans 16 amino acids. DNA of the CDR3: TGTGCCAGCAGCCCGAGGGAGGGAAGCTCCTACAATGAGCAGTTCTTC. This gives the protein CASSPREGSSYNEQFF.